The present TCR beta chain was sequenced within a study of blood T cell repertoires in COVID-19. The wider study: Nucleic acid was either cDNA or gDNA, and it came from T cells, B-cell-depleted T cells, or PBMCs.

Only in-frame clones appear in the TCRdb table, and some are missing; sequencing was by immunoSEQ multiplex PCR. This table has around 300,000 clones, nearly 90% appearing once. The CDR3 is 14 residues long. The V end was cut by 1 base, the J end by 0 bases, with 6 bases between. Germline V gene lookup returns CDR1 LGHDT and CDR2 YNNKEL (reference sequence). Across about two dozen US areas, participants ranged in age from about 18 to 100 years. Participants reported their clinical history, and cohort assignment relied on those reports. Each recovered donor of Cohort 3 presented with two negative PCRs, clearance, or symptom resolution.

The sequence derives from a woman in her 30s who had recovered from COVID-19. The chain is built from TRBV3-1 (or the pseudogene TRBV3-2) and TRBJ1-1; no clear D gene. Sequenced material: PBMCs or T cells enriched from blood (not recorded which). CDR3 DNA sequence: TGTGCCAGCAGCCAAGTTAGTCTGAACACTGAAGCTTTCTTT. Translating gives CASSQVSLNTEAFF.